The next 27 T cell receptor beta chains were all read from a single sample in a study of T-cell memory formation after mild COVID-19. MiXCR, applied by TCRdb to the 5' RACE reads, yields one record per CDR3 protein. This sample yields around 340,000 distinct CDR3 sequences, of which approximately 15% are seen a single time; roughly 22% belongs to the top ten. The sample consisted of PBMCs or a T cell subset sorted from them (not recorded which). The receptors derive from a man between 18 and 29 years old who had mild COVID-19 (a few samples of this study predate the infection). Cell type and time point are not known.

There are many counts of this clonotype. V gene TRBV7-9 combines with J gene TRBJ2-7; 10 positions match TRBD1. CDR1 is SEHNR and CDR2 is FQNEAQ in the germline V gene (reference sequence). The CDR3 totals 13 residues. The CDR3 region is CASSLQTGGQQHV. CDR3 coding DNA: TGTGCCAGCAGCCTACAGACAGGGGGCCAGCAGCACGTC.

This clonotype was seen ten or more times. J is TRBJ2-5 and V is TRBV7-2; no clear D. This CDR3 has 11 amino acids. CDR1 SGHTA and CDR2 FQGNSA come from the germline V gene. V was shortened by 5 bases and J by 5 bases, with 6 bases between the two germline ends. CDR3 sequence reads: CASSPQETQYF. For the CDR3, the DNA is TGTGCCAGCAGCCCTCAGGAGACCCAGTACTTC.

As for this clonotype: The germline gene is not matched at one end of the junction; a read error may be the cause. The V call is TRBV5-1, the J call TRBJ1-1; D is ambiguous. The germline gives CDR1 SGHRS, CDR2 YFSETQ. The CDR3 contains 15 residues. CDR3 coding DNA: TGCGCCAGCACCTTGGGGATCAGTATGAACACTGAAGCTTTCTTT. Amino acids: CASTLGISMNTEAFF.

The chain is built from TRBV4-1 and TRBJ1-3; D gene uncertain. The CDR3 covers 16 residues. Germline values: CDR1 MGHRA, CDR2 YSYEKL. Trimming cost V 1 base and J 0 bases, with 10 bases left between them. Here the CDR3 DNA reads TGCGCCAGCAGCCAAGCGCCATCCCTCTCTGGAAACACCATATATTTT. It codes for CASSQAPSLSGNTIYF.

This clonotype was found a few times. The gene calls are TRBV3-1 and TRBJ1-1; the match to TRBD1 covers 8 bases. V lost 1 base, J lost 3 bases, and 10 bases stayed unmatched. CDR1 is LGHDT and CDR2 is YNNKEL in the germline V gene (reference sequence). CDR3 length: 17 residues. The CDR3 sequence: CASSQVAGGYGDTEAFF. CDR3 sequence (DNA): TGTGCCAGCAGCCAAGTTGCAGGGGGCTATGGGGACACTGAAGCTTTCTTT.

The chain employs TRBV29-1 and TRBJ1-3; D remains unclear. From germline, CDR1 is SQVTM and CDR2 ANQGSEA. The CDR3 length is 14 residues. The V end lost 0 bases, the J end lost 0 bases, and 6 bases lay between the germline ends. CDR3 sequence (DNA): TGCAGCGTTGAAGATGCCCTCTCTGGAAACACCATATATTTT. Its translation is CSVEDALSGNTIYF.

This sequence joins TRBV5-6 and TRBJ1-6, with D maybe TRBD1 (5 bases). Germline V gene sequence: CDR1 SGHDT, CDR2 YYEEEE. The CDR3 sequence is 18 residues long. Trimming stripped 6 bases from V and 0 bases from J, with 19 bases between. The CDR3 DNA reads TGTGCCAGCACCATGGGGGGTTTGGAGAGCTCCTATAATTCACCCCTCCACTTT. Translated: CASTMGGLESSYNSPLHF.

In this sample, this clonotype turned up a few times. The chain carries TRBV20-1 and TRBJ2-7; 13 bases are a match to TRBD2. The CDR3 runs to 18 residues. Germline CDR1 and CDR2: DFQATT and SNEGSKA (reference sequence). V lost 3 bases and J lost 0; bases outside the gene matches: 11. Written as DNA, the CDR3 is TGCAGTGCTAGGTCTACACTAGCGGGGGGGGACAGCTCCTACGAGCAGTACGTC. Translation gives CSARSTLAGGDSSYEQYV.

In this sample, this clonotype turned up a few times. The chain has TRBV11-2 and TRBJ2-1; 11 positions agree with TRBD2. Germline V gives CDR1 SGHAT, CDR2 FQNNGV. The CDR3 sequence is 16 residues long. With V trimmed by 5 bases and J by 10 bases, 13 bases remained unmatched. As DNA, the CDR3 is TGTGCCAGCAGCCCGCCTAGACTAGCGGGGTCTCGGGAGCAGTTCTTC. Translating it yields CASSPPRLAGSREQFF.

The J gene is TRBJ2-3, the V gene TRBV20-1, with D perhaps TRBD1 (6 bases). The CDR3 sequence is 13 residues long. Germline V gene data show CDR1 as DFQATT and CDR2 as SNEGSKA (reference sequence). V was shortened by 3 bases and J by 6 bases, with 13 bases between the two germline ends. The CDR3 DNA reads TGCAGTGCTAGTGTGGGGGCTGGGGATACGCAGTATTTT. Its translation: CSASVGAGDTQYF.

This clonotype came up many times. The gene calls are TRBV19 and TRBJ1-1; the D gene is possibly TRBD1 (5 bases). CDR1 and CDR2 (germline): LNHDA, SQIVND (reference sequence). V was trimmed by 5 bases and J by 5 bases, leaving 6 bases between them. The CDR3 consists of 11 residues. CDR3 coding DNA: TGTGCCAGTAGTGGGGGGACTGAAGCTTTCTTT. This gives the protein CASSGGTEAFF.

The chain combines TRBV18 with TRBJ1-5; the D gene is possibly TRBD1 (6 bases). V shed 4 bases and J shed 2 bases, with 15 bases lying between them. The CDR3 has 16 residues. Germline V gene data show CDR1 as KGHSH and CDR2 as LQKENI. The CDR3 sequence: CASSRRGTDRNQPQHF. The CDR3 nucleotides read TGTGCCAGCTCACGTAGGGGGACCGATCGCAATCAGCCCCAGCATTTT.

J is TRBJ1-1 and V is TRBV18, with a possible D match to TRBD1 (6 bases). The CDR3 runs 15 residues. Germline lookup yields CDR1 KGHSH and CDR2 LQKENI. V lost 5 bases and J lost 8, with 21 bases in between. In DNA form, the CDR3 reads TGTGCCAGCTCATCCCTCCTAGGGGGAAAAGGGGAAGCTTTCTTT. As protein: CASSSLLGGKGEAFF.

This clonotype has a single count. The chain joins TRBV4-2 to TRBJ1-2; D gene ambiguous. From germline, CDR1 is LGHNA and CDR2 YNFKEQ. CDR3 size: 15 residues. V was shortened by 4 bases and J by 3 bases, with 15 bases between the two germline ends. The DNA for the CDR3 is TGTGCCAGCAGCCTGACCCTGGCGGCGCACTATGGCTACACCTTC. This sequence encodes CASSLTLAAHYGYTF.

V usage is TRBV4-2 and J usage is TRBJ1-5, with D possibly matching TRBD1 (5 bases). CDR1 is LGHNA and CDR2 is YNFKEQ in the germline V gene. CDR3 length equals 16 residues. Trimming shortened V by 4 bases and J by 2 bases, and 15 bases separated the two germline ends. DNA for the CDR3: TGTGCCAGCAGCCCGGACGGCCCGGGGGGCAATCAGCCCCAGCATTTT. This sequence encodes CASSPDGPGGNQPQHF.

The chain joins TRBV4-3 to TRBJ2-7; TRBD2 agrees at 8 bases. This CDR3 is built from 15 residues. J gave up 3 bases and V 3 bases, and 7 bases lay outside the gene matches. Per germline, CDR1 LGHNA and CDR2 YSLEER. The CDR3 region is CASSQEDAGGYEQYF. CDR3 coding DNA: TGCGCCAGCAGCCAGGAAGATGCGGGGGGCTACGAGCAGTACTTC.

In nucleotides, the CDR3 is TGTGCCAGCAGCTCTCAAGCGGGGTCCCCTACCCAGTACTTC. The encoded protein is CASSSQAGSPTQYF. This chain joins TRBV14 and TRBJ2-5; 7 positions match TRBD2. V dropped 5 bases and J dropped 8; count of bases not matched to a gene: 11. This CDR3 region has 14 residues. The germline V gene has CDR1 SGHDN and CDR2 FVKESK.

The sample holds many counts of this clonotype. This sequence joins TRBV4-1 and TRBJ2-5; tentative D call: TRBD1 (6 bases). V lost 0 bases to trimming and J lost 4 bases, with 21 bases between them. Germline-derived CDR1 and CDR2 are MGHRA and YSYEKL. The CDR3 loop spans 18 amino acids. CDR3 residues: CASSQEETRGHRVETQYF. The CDR3 DNA is TGCGCCAGCAGCCAAGAGGAAACGAGGGGACATCGTGTAGAGACCCAGTACTTC.

In its sample, this clonotype was seen a few times. V is TRBV27 and J is TRBJ1-1; D is uncertain. V lost 2 bases and J 3 bases, leaving 13 bases between the germline ends. This CDR3 spans 15 amino acids. CDR1 is MNHEY, CDR2 SMNVEV, per germline (reference sequence). This CDR3 is CASSLPRISYTEAFF. CDR3 bases: TGTGCCAGCAGTTTACCCCGCATCTCGTACACTGAAGCTTTCTTT.

This chain links TRBV5-1 with TRBJ2-7, with D uncertain. Germline CDR1 reads SGHRS; CDR2 reads YFSETQ. The CDR3 is 13 residues long. Deletions cut 0 bases from V and 6 bases from J, with 10 bases between. The CDR3 is CASSLENGREQYV. In nucleotides, the CDR3 is TGCGCCAGCAGCTTGGAAAACGGGCGCGAGCAGTACGTC.

The J gene is TRBJ2-1, the V gene TRBV4-2, with D perhaps TRBD1 (6 bases). In germline, CDR1 is LGHNA, CDR2 YNFKEQ. The CDR3 contains 16 residues. Trimming took 1 base from V and 0 from J, leaving 10 bases between them. DNA for the CDR3: TGTGCCAGCAGCCAAGCCGGGACAAGCTCCTACAATGAGCAGTTCTTC. Translated: CASSQAGTSSYNEQFF.

V gene TRBV5-5 combines with J gene TRBJ2-1, with a weak D call TRBD1 (6 bases). Between the trimmed V and J ends, which lost 3 bases and 10 bases, there was a span of 17 bases. The CDR3 covers 14 residues. Germline-derived CDR1 and CDR2 are SGHKS and YYEKEE (reference sequence). CDR3 region: CASSSRQGREEQFF. CDR3 DNA: TGTGCCAGCAGCTCGAGGCAGGGGAGAGAGGAGCAGTTCTTC.

There are a few counts of this clonotype. The gene calls are TRBV30 and TRBJ1-5; the match to TRBD1 covers 9 bases. This CDR3 has 16 amino acids. After removal of 2 bases from V and 0 bases from J, the junction contained 5 bases not matched to a gene. Germline loops: CDR1 GTSNPN, CDR2 SVGIG (reference sequence). The CDR3 is CAWSFRTGDSNQPQHF. For the CDR3, the DNA is TGTGCCTGGAGTTTTCGGACAGGGGATAGCAATCAGCCCCAGCATTTT.

The V call is TRBV28, the J call TRBJ2-1, with D uncertain. The CDR3 runs 16 residues. Germline assignment: CDR1 MDHEN and CDR2 SYDVKM. Deletions cut 7 bases from V and 0 bases from J, with 16 bases between. The CDR3 bases are TGTGCCAGCACCCCTCATGGGCTTCACTCCTACAATGAGCAGTTCTTC. It encodes CASTPHGLHSYNEQFF.

The sample holds a few counts of this clonotype. The rearrangement joins TRBV12-3 or TRBV12-4 to TRBJ2-5; the D gene is possibly TRBD2 (6 bases). Between the trimmed V and J ends, which lost 3 bases and 5 bases, there was a span of 10 bases. The CDR3 length is 13 residues. CDR3 nucleotide sequence: TGTGCCAGCAGTTTCACTAGCTGGGAGACCCAGTACTTC. Translation: CASSFTSWETQYF.

On this clonotype itself: This sequence may be a read error, since a much larger clone differs from it by one base. The V gene is TRBV28, the J gene TRBJ2-7; weak D call: TRBD1 (6 bases). V lost 10 bases, J lost 2 bases, and 18 bases lay in between. This CDR3 spans 14 amino acids. CDR1 and CDR2 (germline): MDHEN, SYDVKM. The CDR3 DNA follows: TGTGCCACCCAGGACAGAGAGTGGCCCTACGAGCAGTACGTC. This sequence encodes CATQDREWPYEQYV.

This clonotype has a count of ten or more. V is TRBV7-2 and J is TRBJ2-1; 7 bases map to TRBD1. The CDR3 consists of 15 residues. V shed 3 bases and J 7 bases; nucleotides not matched to a gene: 9. The germline V gene has CDR1 SGHTA and CDR2 FQGNSA. The CDR3 bases are TGTGCCAGCAGCTTCAGGGACAGCCCGACAAATGAGCAGTTCTTC. Its translation is CASSFRDSPTNEQFF.